The rows below give T cell receptor beta chains drawn from one sample of a study of early T cells in non-severe SARS-CoV-2 infection. TCRdb independently ran MiXCR on the 5' RACE reads; one entry per CDR3 protein. Of 60,000 to 70,000 distinct CDR3 sequences in the sample, 4.9% were seen once. Sequenced input: whole blood. Receptors originate from an adult who was a healthcare worker with PCR-confirmed SARS-CoV-2 infection or an uninfected control (not recorded which). Both conserved end residues are part of each CDR3. D genes are given only for firm matches. Not every row has a clone size; where given, it reads once, few, many or a size class.

d_gene: -; abundance: many; len: 13; v_gene: TRBV6-1; j_gene: TRBJ2-7; CDR3nt: TGTGCCAGCCTTAAAGACAGCTCCTACGAGCAGTACTTC; CDR3aa: CASLKDSSYEQYF
d_gene: TRBD2; abundance: few; len: 16; v_gene: TRBV12-3/TRBV12-4; j_gene: TRBJ2-1; CDR3nt: TGTGCCAGCAGTCCAATCGGACTAGCGGGAGTTCGTGAGCAGTTCTTC; CDR3aa: CASSPIGLAGVREQFF
d_gene: -; abundance: -; len: 13; v_gene: TRBV30; j_gene: TRBJ2-2; CDR3nt: TGTGCCTGGAGGGCACGGTGGGCCGGGGAGCTGTTTTTT; CDR3aa: CAWRARWAGELFF
d_gene: -; abundance: many; len: 14; v_gene: TRBV24-1; j_gene: TRBJ2-1; CDR3nt: TGTGCCACCAGTGTCGGGGGCTCCTACAATGAGCAGTTCTTC; CDR3aa: CATSVGGSYNEQFF
d_gene: -; abundance: -; len: 16; v_gene: TRBV7-6; j_gene: TRBJ1-3; CDR3nt: TGTGCCAGCAGCTTAGGTGGCGTCAGCTCTGGAAACACCATATATTTT; CDR3aa: CASSLGGVSSGNTIYF
d_gene: -; abundance: -; len: 14; v_gene: TRBV19; j_gene: TRBJ1-5; CDR3nt: TGTGCCAGTAGTATGGGGGAAAGCAATCAGCCCCAGCATTTT; CDR3aa: CASSMGESNQPQHF
d_gene: -; abundance: many; len: 10; v_gene: TRBV7-9; j_gene: TRBJ1-2; CDR3nt: TGTGCCAGCAGAGACGGACCCCACACCTTC; CDR3aa: CASRDGPHTF
d_gene: -; abundance: many; len: 12; v_gene: TRBV20-1; j_gene: TRBJ1-6; CDR3nt: TGCAGTGCTCGGACTTCTAATTCACCCCTCCACTTT; CDR3aa: CSARTSNSPLHF
d_gene: -; abundance: -; len: 13; v_gene: TRBV29-1; j_gene: TRBJ1-6; CDR3nt: TGCAGCGTTAGATGCGACTCTAATTCACCCCTCCACTTT; CDR3aa: CSVRCDSNSPLHF
d_gene: TRBD2; abundance: once; len: 16; v_gene: TRBV7-8; j_gene: TRBJ2-5; CDR3nt: TGTGCCAGCAGCCCCAACCTGGGACTAGCTCAGGAGACCCAGTACTTC; CDR3aa: CASSPNLGLAQETQYF
d_gene: TRBD1; abundance: many; len: 17; v_gene: TRBV5-1; j_gene: TRBJ2-5; CDR3nt: TGCGCCAGCAGCATAGGGCCCGGGACAGGACCCCAAGAGACCCAGTACTTC; CDR3aa: CASSIGPGTGPQETQYF
d_gene: -; abundance: -; len: 13; v_gene: TRBV29-1; j_gene: TRBJ2-3; CDR3nt: TGCAGCGCCAACATTGGGGGTACAGATACGCAGTATTTT; CDR3aa: CSANIGGTDTQYF
d_gene: TRBD2; abundance: many; len: 14; v_gene: TRBV7-3; j_gene: TRBJ2-1; CDR3nt: TGTGCCAGTGCCAGCGGGACCCAATACAATGAGCAGTTCTTC; CDR3aa: CASASGTQYNEQFF
d_gene: TRBD1; abundance: many; len: 16; v_gene: TRBV11-2; j_gene: TRBJ2-1; CDR3nt: TGTGCCAGCAGCACCCTTGGGGGGACAGGGGCATCTGAGCAGTTCTTC; CDR3aa: CASSTLGGTGASEQFF
d_gene: -; abundance: few; len: 15; v_gene: TRBV10-3; j_gene: TRBJ2-3; CDR3nt: TGTGCCATCACCCCGAGACACAATATGACAGATACGCAGTATTTT; CDR3aa: CAITPRHNMTDTQYF
d_gene: TRBD1; abundance: few; len: 15; v_gene: TRBV4-3; j_gene: TRBJ1-4; CDR3nt: TGCGCCAGCAGCCAAGCAAGCAGGGGGGGCGAAAAACTGTTTTTT; CDR3aa: CASSQASRGGEKLFF
d_gene: -; abundance: many; len: 13; v_gene: TRBV7-2; j_gene: TRBJ1-2; CDR3nt: TGTGCCAGCAGCTTAGGGAGCAGCAATGGCTACACCTTC; CDR3aa: CASSLGSSNGYTF
d_gene: TRBD1; abundance: many; len: 17; v_gene: TRBV7-2; j_gene: TRBJ1-5; CDR3nt: TGTGCCAGCAGCTTAAGGACAGGGGATGATGGCAATCAGCCCCAGCATTTT; CDR3aa: CASSLRTGDDGNQPQHF
d_gene: -; abundance: many; len: 19; v_gene: TRBV7-7; j_gene: TRBJ1-1; CDR3nt: TGTGCCAGCAGCTTAGTGTCTCGGTCATGGGCGGATTATAGGGCTGAAGCTTTCTTT; CDR3aa: CASSLVSRSWADYRAEAFF
d_gene: -; abundance: many; len: 14; v_gene: TRBV6-5; j_gene: TRBJ2-1; CDR3nt: TGTGCCAGCAGTTCCGCCGGGCAGTACAATGAGCAGTTCTTC; CDR3aa: CASSSAGQYNEQFF
d_gene: TRBD2; abundance: many; len: 14; v_gene: TRBV20-1; j_gene: TRBJ2-5; CDR3nt: TGCAGTGCTAGAGAATCCGGGACTAGCGGGGCCCAGTACTTC; CDR3aa: CSARESGTSGAQYF
d_gene: -; abundance: many; len: 13; v_gene: TRBV20-1; j_gene: TRBJ1-5; CDR3nt: TGCAGTGCTCAGGACAGTAGCAATCAGCCCCAGCATTTT; CDR3aa: CSAQDSSNQPQHF
d_gene: -; abundance: many; len: 14; v_gene: TRBV19; j_gene: TRBJ1-5; CDR3nt: TGTGCCAGTAGTACACGGACGGGCCTAGTGCCCCAGCATTTT; CDR3aa: CASSTRTGLVPQHF
d_gene: -; abundance: many; len: 14; v_gene: TRBV29-1; j_gene: TRBJ2-1; CDR3nt: TGCAGCGTTTATTGGGCCGGCCTAAACAATGAGCAGTTCTTC; CDR3aa: CSVYWAGLNNEQFF
d_gene: TRBD2; abundance: -; len: 17; v_gene: TRBV3-1; j_gene: TRBJ2-3; CDR3nt: TGTGCCAGCAGCCAAGATTTTCGGCTAGCGGGAGAAGATACGCAGTATTTT; CDR3aa: CASSQDFRLAGEDTQYF
d_gene: -; abundance: many; len: 13; v_gene: TRBV29-1; j_gene: TRBJ1-5; CDR3nt: TGCAGCGGGGCAACAGGGTACAATCAGCCCCAGCATTTT; CDR3aa: CSGATGYNQPQHF
d_gene: -; abundance: many; len: 12; v_gene: TRBV6-6; j_gene: TRBJ1-5; CDR3nt: TGTGCCAGCAGGCAGGGATTCCAGCCCCAGCATTTT; CDR3aa: CASRQGFQPQHF
d_gene: -; abundance: many; len: 13; v_gene: TRBV5-6; j_gene: TRBJ2-3; CDR3nt: TGTGCCAGCAGCTTATCTGACCAGTATACGCAGTATTTT; CDR3aa: CASSLSDQYTQYF
d_gene: TRBD2; abundance: many; len: 14; v_gene: TRBV6-2/TRBV6-3; j_gene: TRBJ2-3; CDR3nt: TGTGCCAGCAGCAAGGCGGGAGGGGTAGATACGCAGTATTTT; CDR3aa: CASSKAGGVDTQYF
d_gene: -; abundance: many; len: 16; v_gene: TRBV27; j_gene: TRBJ2-1; CDR3nt: TGTGCCAGCAGTCTTACTCACCGGGACTCGCACAATGAGCAGTTCTTC; CDR3aa: CASSLTHRDSHNEQFF
d_gene: -; abundance: few; len: 13; v_gene: TRBV20-1; j_gene: TRBJ2-1; CDR3nt: TGCAGTGCTAGACAGGGGTTTTACAATGAGCAGTTCTTC; CDR3aa: CSARQGFYNEQFF
d_gene: -; abundance: many; len: 17; v_gene: TRBV19; j_gene: TRBJ1-5; CDR3nt: TGTGCCAGTAGTGGAGGGGACATAAGATTAGGCGGTCAGCCCCAGCATTTT; CDR3aa: CASSGGDIRLGGQPQHF
d_gene: -; abundance: few; len: 14; v_gene: TRBV3-1; j_gene: TRBJ2-2; CDR3nt: TGTGCCAGCAGCCTGGCCCAGTACACCGGGGAGCTGTTTTTT; CDR3aa: CASSLAQYTGELFF
d_gene: -; abundance: -; len: 13; v_gene: TRBV3-1; j_gene: TRBJ1-1; CDR3nt: TGTGCCAGCAACCAGCCCGGCCGAGGGGAAGCTTTCTTT; CDR3aa: CASNQPGRGEAFF